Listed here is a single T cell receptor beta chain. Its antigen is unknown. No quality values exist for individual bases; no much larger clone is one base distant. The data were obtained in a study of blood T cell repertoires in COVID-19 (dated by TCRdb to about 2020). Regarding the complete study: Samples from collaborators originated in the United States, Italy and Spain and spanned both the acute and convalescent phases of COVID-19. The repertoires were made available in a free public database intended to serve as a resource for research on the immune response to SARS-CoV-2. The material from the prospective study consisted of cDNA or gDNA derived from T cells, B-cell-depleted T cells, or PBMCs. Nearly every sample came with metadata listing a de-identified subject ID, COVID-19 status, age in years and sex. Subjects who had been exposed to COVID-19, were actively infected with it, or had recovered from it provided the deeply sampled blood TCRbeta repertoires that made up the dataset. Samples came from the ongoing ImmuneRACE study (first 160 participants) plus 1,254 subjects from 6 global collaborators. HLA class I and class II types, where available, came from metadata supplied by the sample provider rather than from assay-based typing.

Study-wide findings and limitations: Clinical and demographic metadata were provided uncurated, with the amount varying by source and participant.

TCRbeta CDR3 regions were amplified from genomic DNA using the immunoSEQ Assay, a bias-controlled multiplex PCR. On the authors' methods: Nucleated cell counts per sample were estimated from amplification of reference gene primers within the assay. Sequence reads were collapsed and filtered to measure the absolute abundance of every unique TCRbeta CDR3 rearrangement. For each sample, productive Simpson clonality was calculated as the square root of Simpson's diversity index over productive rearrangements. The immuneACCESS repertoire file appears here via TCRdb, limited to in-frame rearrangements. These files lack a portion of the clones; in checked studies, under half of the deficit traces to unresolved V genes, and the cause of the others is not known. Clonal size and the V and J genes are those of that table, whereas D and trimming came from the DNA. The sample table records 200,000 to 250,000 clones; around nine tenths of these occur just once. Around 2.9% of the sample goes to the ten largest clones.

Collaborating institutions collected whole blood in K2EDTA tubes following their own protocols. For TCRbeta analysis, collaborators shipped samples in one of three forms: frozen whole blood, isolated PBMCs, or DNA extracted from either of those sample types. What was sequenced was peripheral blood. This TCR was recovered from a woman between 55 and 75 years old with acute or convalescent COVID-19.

The CDR3 has the sequence CASSTGHRYDTEAFF. The nucleotides are TGTGCCAGCAGCACGGGACATCGATACGACACTGAAGCTTTCTTT. The chain links TRBV21-1 with TRBJ1-1; the D call of TRBD1 is as the table states it, not checked on the DNA. TRBV21-1 is a pseudogene segment. Spanning cysteine to phenylalanine, the CDR3 consists of 15 amino acids. Here the CDR3 DNA is all that survives: 45 bases in frame from base 1.